This T cell receptor beta chain was documented in a study of spatial heterogeneity in lung cancer. Trimming cost V 0 bases and J 7 bases, with 14 bases left between them. Looked up from germline, CDR1 is SGDLS and CDR2 is YYNGEE. This CDR3 is built from 16 residues. This sample's time point: blood at routine non-recurrence follow-up after resection. A single record per CDR3 protein comes from TCRdb applying MiXCR to the 5' RACE reads. The sample has 85,000 to 100,000 distinct CDR3 sequences; just under 20% are singletons. This receptor was obtained from a male donor with early-stage non-small cell lung cancer. This chain connects TRBV9 to TRBJ1-6; no clear D gene. Sequenced here: PBMCs, sampled at follow-up. CDR3 region: CASSVGVVTYNSPLHF. DNA for the CDR3: TGTGCCAGCAGCGTAGGAGTGGTGACGTACAATTCACCCCTCCACTTT.